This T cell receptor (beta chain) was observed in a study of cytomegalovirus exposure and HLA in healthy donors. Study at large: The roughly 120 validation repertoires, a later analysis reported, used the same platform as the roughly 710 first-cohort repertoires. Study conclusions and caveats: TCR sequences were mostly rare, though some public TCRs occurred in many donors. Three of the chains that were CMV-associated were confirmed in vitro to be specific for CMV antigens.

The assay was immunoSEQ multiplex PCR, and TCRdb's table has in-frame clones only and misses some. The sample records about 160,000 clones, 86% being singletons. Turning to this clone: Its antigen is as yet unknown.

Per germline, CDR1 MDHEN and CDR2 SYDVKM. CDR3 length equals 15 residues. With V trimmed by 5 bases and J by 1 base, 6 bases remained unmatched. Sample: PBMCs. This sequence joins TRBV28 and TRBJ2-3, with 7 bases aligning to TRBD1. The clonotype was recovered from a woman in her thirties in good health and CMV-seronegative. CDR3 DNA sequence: TGTGCCAGCAGTCCCCCAGGGGGACGCACAGATACGCAGTATTTT. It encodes CASSPPGGRTDTQYF.